The rows below give T cell receptor beta chains drawn from one sample of a study of identical twins. MiXCR was run by TCRdb on the 5' RACE reads, yielding one entry per CDR3 protein. The profile shows roughly 1,500,000 distinct CDR3 sequences, around a third of them singletons. Material: cord blood. The receptors stem from a newborn girl in good health. Each CDR3 is given with its conserved first and last residue. Each record gives: V gene, D gene, clone size, J gene, CDR3 DNA, CDR3 protein. A D gene is named only where the DNA matches it firmly. Size is stated for part of the rows, as once, few or many counts, or as a class when the clone is expanded.

>TRBV27|TRBD1|few|TRBJ2-3
TGTGCCAGCAGTTTACGGGCGACAGGGTCAAGCACAGATACGCAGTATTTT
CASSLRATGSSTDTQYF
>TRBV4-1|-|-|TRBJ2-3
TGCGCCAGCAGCCAACCCATCCGGCAGAGGACAGATACGCAGTATTTT
CASSQPIRQRTDTQYF
>TRBV20-1|TRBD2|-|TRBJ2-3
TGCAGTGCTAGAGTACTAGCGGGAGCAGATACGCAGTATTTT
CSARVLAGADTQYF
>TRBV10-1|-|many|TRBJ1-2
TGCGCCAGCAGTGTCCCGCCGATGACAGGCCGGGTCGGCTACACCTTC
CASSVPPMTGRVGYTF
>TRBV21-1|-|-|TRBJ2-3
TGTGCCAGCAACGTAGCGAGACCGAGCACGCAGTATTTT
CASNVARPSTQYF
>TRBV20-1|-|many|TRBJ2-5
TGCAGTGCTAGAGAGCCTAGCCAAGAGACCCAGTACTTC
CSAREPSQETQYF
>TRBV20-1|-|-|TRBJ1-2
TGCAGTGCTATGGGCAGTGATAACTATGGCTACACCTTC
CSAMGSDNYGYTF
>TRBV5-1|TRBD2|-|TRBJ2-5
TGCGCCAGCAGCGCAAGACGGTTAGCGGGGCAAGAGACCCAGTACTTC
CASSARRLAGQETQYF
>TRBV20-1|TRBD1|-|TRBJ1-5
TGCAGTGCTAGAGAGTTGGGACAGGGGGCCGATCAGCCCCAGCATTTT
CSARELGQGADQPQHF
>TRBV20-1|TRBD1|-|TRBJ1-6
TGCAGTGCAACCGGACAGGGCGGCTCCTATAATTCACCCCTCCACTTT
CSATGQGGSYNSPLHF
>TRBV4-2|-|-|TRBJ1-2
TGTGCCAGCAGCCCAGGTCGGGTGACTAACTATGGCTACACCTTC
CASSPGRVTNYGYTF
>TRBV20-1|-|few|TRBJ2-3
TGCAGTCCACAGAGGTTCGCAGATACGCAGTATTTT
CSPQRFADTQYF
>TRBV7-2|TRBD2|-|TRBJ2-5
TGTGCCAGCAGCTTCGGTATAGCGGGAGAGACCCAGTACTTC
CASSFGIAGETQYF
>TRBV27|TRBD1|-|TRBJ1-5
TGTGCCAGCAAGGGGACAGGGGGCAATCAGCCCCAGCATTTT
CASKGTGGNQPQHF
>TRBV29-1|-|-|TRBJ2-5
TGCAGTGCAGGGAGATCGGGGGCGGGAGAGACCCAGTACTTC
CSAGRSGAGETQYF
>TRBV11-2|TRBD2|-|TRBJ2-3
TGTGCCAACAGCTTAGGGGCACTAGCGGGTCCTACAGATACGCAGTATTTT
CANSLGALAGPTDTQYF
>TRBV4-2|-|many|TRBJ2-3
TGTGCCAGCAGCCCCGGGCTTCGGGGTGATACGCAGTATTTT
CASSPGLRGDTQYF
>TRBV12-3/TRBV12-4|-|few|TRBJ2-1
TGTGCCAGCACCGTAGCGCTCTCCGGGACCCCAAGCTCCTACAATGAGCAGTTCTTC
CASTVALSGTPSSYNEQFF
>TRBV27|TRBD1|-|TRBJ2-3
TGTGCCAGCAGTTTACTCGGGACAGGCTCAGATACGCAGTATTTT
CASSLLGTGSDTQYF
>TRBV3-1|TRBD1|-|TRBJ2-7
TGTGCCAGCAGCCAAGCTCAGGGGACAGGGCGACGGAGGTACGAGCAGTACTTC
CASSQAQGTGRRRYEQYF